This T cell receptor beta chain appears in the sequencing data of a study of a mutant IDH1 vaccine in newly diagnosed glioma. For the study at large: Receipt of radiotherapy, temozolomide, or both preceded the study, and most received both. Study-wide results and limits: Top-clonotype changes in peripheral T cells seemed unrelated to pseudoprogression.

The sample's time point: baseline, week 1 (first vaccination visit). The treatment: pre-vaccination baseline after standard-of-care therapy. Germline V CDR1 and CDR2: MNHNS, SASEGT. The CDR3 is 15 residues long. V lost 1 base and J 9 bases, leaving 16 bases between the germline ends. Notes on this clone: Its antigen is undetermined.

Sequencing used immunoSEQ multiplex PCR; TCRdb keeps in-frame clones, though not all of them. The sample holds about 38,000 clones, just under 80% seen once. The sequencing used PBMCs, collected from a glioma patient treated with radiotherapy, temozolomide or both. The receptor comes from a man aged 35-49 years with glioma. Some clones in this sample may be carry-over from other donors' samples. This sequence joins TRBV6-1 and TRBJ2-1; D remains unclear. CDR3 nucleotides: TGTGCCAGCAGTGAAGTTGATAGATCGGACGTTGAGCAGTTCTTC. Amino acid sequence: CASSEVDRSDVEQFF.